This T cell receptor (beta chain) originates from a study of tumor and adjacent non-tumor tissue in lung cancer. The wider study: Each sample yielded some 4 million productive TCRbeta reads on average.

This sample's RNA came from whole unsorted tissue. Three rounds of nested PCR, following a modified ARM-PCR protocol, produced the TCRbeta library. TCRdb processed the multiplex PCR reads anew with MiXCR; each CDR3 protein has one entry. The sample has fewer than 150,000 distinct CDR3 sequences; approximately 64% are singletons. The germline V gene encodes CDR1 SGHAT and CDR2 FQNNGV. CDR3 length: 14 residues. This TCR was sampled from a man aged 55 to 70 with small cell lung cancer. The chain couples TRBV11-2 to TRBJ2-1, with a possible D match to TRBD1 (5 bases). The J call is doubtful: the DNA matches TRBJ2-7 better. The source material was lung tumor tissue. CDR3 DNA: TGTGCCAGCAGCTCCACTGGGGCATCCAATGAGCAGTACTTC. Residues: CASSSTGASNEQYF.